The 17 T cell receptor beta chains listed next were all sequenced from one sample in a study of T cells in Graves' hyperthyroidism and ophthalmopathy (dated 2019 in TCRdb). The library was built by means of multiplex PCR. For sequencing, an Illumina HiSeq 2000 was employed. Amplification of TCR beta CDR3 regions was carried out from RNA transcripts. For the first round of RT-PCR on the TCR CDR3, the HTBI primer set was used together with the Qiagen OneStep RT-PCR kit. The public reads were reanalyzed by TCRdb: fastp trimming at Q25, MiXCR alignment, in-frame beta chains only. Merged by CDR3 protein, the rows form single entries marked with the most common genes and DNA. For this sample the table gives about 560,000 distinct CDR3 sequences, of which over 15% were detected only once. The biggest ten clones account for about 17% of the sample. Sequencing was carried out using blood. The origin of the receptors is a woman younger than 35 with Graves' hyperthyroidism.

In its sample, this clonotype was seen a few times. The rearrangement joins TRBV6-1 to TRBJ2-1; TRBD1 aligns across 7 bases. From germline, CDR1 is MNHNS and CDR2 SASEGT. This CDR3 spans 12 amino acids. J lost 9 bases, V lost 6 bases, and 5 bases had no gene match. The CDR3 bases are TGTGCCAGCAGGACGACAGGGAGTGAGCAGTTCTTC. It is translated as CASRTTGSEQFF.

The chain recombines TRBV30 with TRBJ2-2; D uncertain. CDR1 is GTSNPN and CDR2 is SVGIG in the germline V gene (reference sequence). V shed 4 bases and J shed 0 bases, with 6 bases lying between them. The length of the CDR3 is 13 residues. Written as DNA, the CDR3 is TGTGCCTGGAAGACGTCGAACACCGGGGAGCTGTTTTTT. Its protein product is CAWKTSNTGELFF.

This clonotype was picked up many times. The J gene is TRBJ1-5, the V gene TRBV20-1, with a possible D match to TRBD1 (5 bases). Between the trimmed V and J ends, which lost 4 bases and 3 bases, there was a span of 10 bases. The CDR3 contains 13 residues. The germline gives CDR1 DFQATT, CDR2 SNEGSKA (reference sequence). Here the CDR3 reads CSAMSGPNQPQHF. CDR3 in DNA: TGCAGTGCTATGTCAGGGCCCAATCAGCCCCAGCATTTT.

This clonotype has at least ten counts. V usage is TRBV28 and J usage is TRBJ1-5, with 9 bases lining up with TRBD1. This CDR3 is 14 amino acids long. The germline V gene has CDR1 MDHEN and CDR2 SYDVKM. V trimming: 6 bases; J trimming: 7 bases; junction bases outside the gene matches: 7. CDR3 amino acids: CASRRDRGGQPQHF. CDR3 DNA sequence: TGTGCCAGCAGGCGCGACAGGGGGGGACAGCCCCAGCATTTT.

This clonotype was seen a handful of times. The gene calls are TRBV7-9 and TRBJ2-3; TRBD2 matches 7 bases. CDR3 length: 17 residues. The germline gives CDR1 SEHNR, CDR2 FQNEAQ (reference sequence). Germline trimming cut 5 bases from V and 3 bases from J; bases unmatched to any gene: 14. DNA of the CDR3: TGTGCCAGCAGCCCTGGTACCAAGCGGGGTAGGACAGATACGCAGTATTTT. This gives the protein CASSPGTKRGRTDTQYF.

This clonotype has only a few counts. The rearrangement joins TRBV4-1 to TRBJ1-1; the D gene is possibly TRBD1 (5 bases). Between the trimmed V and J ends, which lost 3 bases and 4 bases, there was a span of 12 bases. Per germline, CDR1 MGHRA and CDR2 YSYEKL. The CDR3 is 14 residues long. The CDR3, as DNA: TGCGCCAGCAGCCAGTGGTCAGGGTTCACTGAAGCTTTCTTT. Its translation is CASSQWSGFTEAFF.

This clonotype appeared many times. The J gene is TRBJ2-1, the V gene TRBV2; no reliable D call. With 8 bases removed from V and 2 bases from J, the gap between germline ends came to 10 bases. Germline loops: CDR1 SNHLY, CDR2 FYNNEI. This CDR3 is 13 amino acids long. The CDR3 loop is CASSANTYNEQFF. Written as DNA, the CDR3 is TGTGCCAGCTCTGCGAACACCTACAATGAGCAGTTCTTC.

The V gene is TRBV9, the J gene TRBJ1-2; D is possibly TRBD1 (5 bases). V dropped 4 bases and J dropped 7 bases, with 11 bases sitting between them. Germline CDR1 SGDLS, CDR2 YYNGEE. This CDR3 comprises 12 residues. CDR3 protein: CASSMSGSGYTF. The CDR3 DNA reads TGTGCCAGCAGCATGTCAGGGAGTGGCTACACCTTC.

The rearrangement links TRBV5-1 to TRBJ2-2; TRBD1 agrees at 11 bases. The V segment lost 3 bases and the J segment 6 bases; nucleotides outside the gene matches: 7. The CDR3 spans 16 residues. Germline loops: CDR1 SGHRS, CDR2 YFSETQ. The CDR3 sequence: CASSSNPGQGAGELFF. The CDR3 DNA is TGCGCCAGCAGCTCAAACCCGGGACAGGGGGCCGGGGAGCTGTTTTTT.

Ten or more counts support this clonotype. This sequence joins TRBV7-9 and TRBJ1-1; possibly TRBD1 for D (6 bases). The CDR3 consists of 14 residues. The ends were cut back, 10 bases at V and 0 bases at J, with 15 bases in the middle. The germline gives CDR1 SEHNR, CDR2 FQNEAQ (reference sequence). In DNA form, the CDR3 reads TGTGCCAACGCGGACAGCTTCATGAACACTGAAGCTTTCTTT. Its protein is CANADSFMNTEAFF. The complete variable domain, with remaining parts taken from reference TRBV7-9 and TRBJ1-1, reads DTGVSQNPRHKITKRGQNVTFRCDPISEHNRLYWYRQTLGQGPEFLTYFQNEAQLEKSRLLSDRFSAERPKGSFSTLEIQRTEQGDSAMYLCANADSFMNTEAFFGQGTRLTVV.

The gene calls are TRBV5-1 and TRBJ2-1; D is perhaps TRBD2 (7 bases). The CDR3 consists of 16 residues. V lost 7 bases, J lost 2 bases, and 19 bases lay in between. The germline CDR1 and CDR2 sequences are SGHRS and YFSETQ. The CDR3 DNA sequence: TGCGCCAGCTCCTTAGGGGGGGCCTCACCCTACAATGAGCAGTTCTTC. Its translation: CASSLGGASPYNEQFF.

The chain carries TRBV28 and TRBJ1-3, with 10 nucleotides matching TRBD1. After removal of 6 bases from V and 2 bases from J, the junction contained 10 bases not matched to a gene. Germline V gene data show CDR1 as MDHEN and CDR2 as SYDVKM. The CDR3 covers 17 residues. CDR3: CASSPRLGTGAGNTIYF. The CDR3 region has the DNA TGTGCCAGCAGCCCACGTTTAGGGACAGGGGCTGGAAACACCATATATTTT.

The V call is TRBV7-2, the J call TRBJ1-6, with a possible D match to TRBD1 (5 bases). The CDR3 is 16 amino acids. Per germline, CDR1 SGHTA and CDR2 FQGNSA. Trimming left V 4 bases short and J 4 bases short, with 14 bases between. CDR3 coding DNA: TGTGCCAGCAGCTACACAGGAGCCCATTATAATTCACCCCTCCACTTT. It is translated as CASSYTGAHYNSPLHF.

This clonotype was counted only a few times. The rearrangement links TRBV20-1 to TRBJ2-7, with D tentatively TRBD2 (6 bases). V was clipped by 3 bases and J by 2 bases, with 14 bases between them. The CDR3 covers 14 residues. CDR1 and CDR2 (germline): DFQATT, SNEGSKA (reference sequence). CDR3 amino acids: CSARWTTTPYEQYF. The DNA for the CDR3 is TGCAGTGCTAGGTGGACTACAACACCCTACGAGCAGTACTTC.

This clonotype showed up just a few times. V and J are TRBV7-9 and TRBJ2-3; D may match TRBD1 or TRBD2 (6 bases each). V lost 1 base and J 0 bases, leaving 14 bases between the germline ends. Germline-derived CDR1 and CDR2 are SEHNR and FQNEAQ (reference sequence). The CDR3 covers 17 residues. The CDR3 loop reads CASSLERGGLSTDTQYF. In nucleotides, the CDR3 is TGTGCCAGCAGCTTAGAACGAGGGGGGCTGAGCACAGATACGCAGTATTTT.

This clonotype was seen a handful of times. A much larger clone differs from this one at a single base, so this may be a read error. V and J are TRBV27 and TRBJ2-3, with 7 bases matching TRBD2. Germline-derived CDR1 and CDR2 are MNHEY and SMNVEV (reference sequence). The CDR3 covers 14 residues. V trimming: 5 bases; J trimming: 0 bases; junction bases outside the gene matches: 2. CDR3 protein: CASSHGGSTDTQYF. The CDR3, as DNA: TGTGCCAGCAGTCACGGGGGGAGCACAGATACGCAGTATTTT.

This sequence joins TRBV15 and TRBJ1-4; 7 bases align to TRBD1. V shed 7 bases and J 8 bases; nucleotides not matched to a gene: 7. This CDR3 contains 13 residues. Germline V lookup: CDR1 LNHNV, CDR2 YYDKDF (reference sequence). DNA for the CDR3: TGTGCCACCACACAGGGGAAACGGGAAAAACTGTTTTTT. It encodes CATTQGKREKLFF.